Listed below are T cell receptor beta chains from one sample, sequenced in a study of Tregs in tolerant kidney transplant recipients. No antigens are known for them. Sequencing was performed with immunoSEQ multiplex PCR; in TCRdb, only in-frame clones are kept and a portion is missing. Here the sample spans 15,000 to 20,000 clones, around 66% being singletons. What was sequenced was Tregs from blood cultured with allogeneic cells. The receptor source for this set is a human donor in good health. The CDR3 runs from the conserved cysteine through the conserved F or W. A D gene is named only where the DNA matches it firmly. Size values are once, few and many counts, or a class for expanded clones, and some rows have none.

abundance: .; j_gene: TRBJ2-3; v_gene: TRBV18; d_gene: .; CDR3aa: CASSPLMPGTDTQYF
abundance: .; j_gene: TRBJ1-6; v_gene: TRBV19; d_gene: TRBD1; CDR3aa: CASIGQGHF
abundance: few; j_gene: TRBJ1-2; v_gene: TRBV9; d_gene: .; CDR3aa: CASSPRRGIDYGYTF
abundance: .; j_gene: TRBJ1-2; v_gene: TRBV15; d_gene: .; CDR3aa: CATSRRTGGLSGYTF
abundance: many; j_gene: TRBJ1-4; v_gene: TRBV13; d_gene: TRBD1; CDR3aa: CASSPGGRGLVNEKLFF
abundance: few; j_gene: TRBJ2-7; v_gene: TRBV7-2; d_gene: TRBD2; CDR3aa: CASSLAGTRGEQYF
abundance: medium-sized; j_gene: TRBJ2-1; v_gene: TRBV18; d_gene: .; CDR3aa: CASSPWGNEQFF
abundance: few; j_gene: TRBJ2-3; v_gene: TRBV7-8; d_gene: .; CDR3aa: CASSLTHTQYF
abundance: .; j_gene: TRBJ2-7; v_gene: TRBV5-4; d_gene: TRBD2; CDR3aa: CASSQAGLAGVGDEQYF
abundance: few; j_gene: TRBJ1-2; v_gene: TRBV19; d_gene: TRBD1; CDR3aa: CASRGQGMRGYTF
abundance: .; j_gene: TRBJ2-3; v_gene: TRBV29-1; d_gene: TRBD2; CDR3aa: CSGGGFTDTQYF
abundance: .; j_gene: TRBJ1-5; v_gene: TRBV2; d_gene: .; CDR3aa: CASREQGGQPQHF
abundance: .; j_gene: TRBJ2-5; v_gene: TRBV10-3; d_gene: .; CDR3aa: CAISERLVWQETQYF
abundance: .; j_gene: TRBJ2-5; v_gene: TRBV9; d_gene: TRBD2; CDR3aa: CASSVSGGSSEGQETQYF
abundance: few; j_gene: TRBJ1-5; v_gene: TRBV6-1; d_gene: TRBD1; CDR3aa: CASSRTGRSGQPQHF
abundance: many; j_gene: TRBJ2-7; v_gene: TRBV19; d_gene: .; CDR3aa: CASRVYSSSYF
abundance: many; j_gene: TRBJ1-5; v_gene: TRBV4-2; d_gene: TRBD1; CDR3aa: CASSQTGGDQPQHF
abundance: .; j_gene: TRBJ2-3; v_gene: TRBV5-6; d_gene: .; CDR3aa: CASSLVVDTQYF
abundance: many; j_gene: TRBJ1-5; v_gene: TRBV16; d_gene: .; CDR3aa: CASSARKRGRKIYSNQPQHF
abundance: few; j_gene: TRBJ1-1; v_gene: TRBV7-9; d_gene: .; CDR3aa: CASSSQGTMNTEAFF
abundance: few; j_gene: TRBJ1-2; v_gene: TRBV25-1; d_gene: TRBD1; CDR3aa: CASRDPGQGGGYTF
abundance: .; j_gene: TRBJ2-5; v_gene: TRBV27; d_gene: TRBD2; CDR3aa: CASSLLSGSGETQYF
abundance: .; j_gene: TRBJ1-2; v_gene: TRBV30; d_gene: TRBD1; CDR3aa: CAWSPGQGALGYTF
abundance: .; j_gene: TRBJ1-2; v_gene: TRBV30; d_gene: .; CDR3aa: CACAEGLYGYTF
abundance: .; j_gene: TRBJ1-3; v_gene: TRBV10-3; d_gene: TRBD1; CDR3aa: CATKDREVLSGNTIYF
abundance: once; j_gene: TRBJ1-3; v_gene: TRBV9; d_gene: TRBD1; CDR3aa: CASSPRTGISPSGNTIYF
abundance: medium-sized; j_gene: TRBJ1-4; v_gene: TRBV7-2; d_gene: .; CDR3aa: CASSFRRGTNEKLFF